This entry describes one T cell receptor (beta chain). With the 5' RACE reads reprocessed, TCRdb shows one record per CDR3 protein and no DNA. This repertoire comprises around 370,000 distinct CDR3 sequences; its ten largest clones make up 2% to 3%. The CDR3 loop spans 15 amino acids. This sample is drawn from a study of monozygotic twins with inflammatory bowel disease. The clonotype originates from a human donor with ulcerative colitis or Crohn's disease, or a healthy co-twin of an affected twin (not recorded which). Input material: blood. This sequence joins TRBV21-1 and TRBJ1-5; the TCRdb call, TRBD1, lacks DNA for checking. TRBV21-1 is a pseudogene locus. The CDR3: CASSLNRKPSQPQHF.